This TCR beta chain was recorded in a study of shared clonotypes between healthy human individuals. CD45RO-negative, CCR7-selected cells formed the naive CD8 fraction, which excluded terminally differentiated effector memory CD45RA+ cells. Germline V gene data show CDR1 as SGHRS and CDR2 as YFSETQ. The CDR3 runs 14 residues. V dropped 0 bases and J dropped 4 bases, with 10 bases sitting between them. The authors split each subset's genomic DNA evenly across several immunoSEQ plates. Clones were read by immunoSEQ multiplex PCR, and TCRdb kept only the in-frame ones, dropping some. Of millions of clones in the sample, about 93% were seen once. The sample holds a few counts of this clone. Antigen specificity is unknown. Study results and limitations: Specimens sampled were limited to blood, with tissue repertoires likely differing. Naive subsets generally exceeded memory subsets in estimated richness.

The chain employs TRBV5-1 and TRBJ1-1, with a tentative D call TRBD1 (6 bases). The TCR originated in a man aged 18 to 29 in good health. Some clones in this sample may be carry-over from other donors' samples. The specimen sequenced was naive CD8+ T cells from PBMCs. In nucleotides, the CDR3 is TGCGCCAGCAGCTTGGGACAGGTTGCCACTGAAGCTTTCTTT. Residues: CASSLGQVATEAFF.